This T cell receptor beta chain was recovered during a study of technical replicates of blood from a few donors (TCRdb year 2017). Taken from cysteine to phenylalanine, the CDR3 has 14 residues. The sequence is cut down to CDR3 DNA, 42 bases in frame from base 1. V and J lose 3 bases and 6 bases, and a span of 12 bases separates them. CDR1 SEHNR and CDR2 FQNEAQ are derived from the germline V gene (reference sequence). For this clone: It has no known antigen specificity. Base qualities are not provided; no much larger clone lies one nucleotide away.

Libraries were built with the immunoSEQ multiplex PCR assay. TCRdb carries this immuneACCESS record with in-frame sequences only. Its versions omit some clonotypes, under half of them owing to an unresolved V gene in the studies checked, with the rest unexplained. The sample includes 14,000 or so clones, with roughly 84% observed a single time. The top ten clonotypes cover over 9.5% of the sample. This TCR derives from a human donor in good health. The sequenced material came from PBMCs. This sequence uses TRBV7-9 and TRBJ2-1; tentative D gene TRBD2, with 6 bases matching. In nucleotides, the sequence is TGTGCCAGCAGCTTGCCTAGCGAGCGCAATGAGCAGTTCTTC. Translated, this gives CASSLPSERNEQFF.